This record concerns one T cell receptor (beta chain) sequence. As yet, its antigen is unknown. The sample originates from a study of T cells after yellow fever vaccination. Regarding the study as a whole: The presence of abundant clonotypes contaminating from the bulk population was possible in FACS-sorted repertoires. Peaking on day 5 versus 15, the secondary response was faster but weaker. After the booster, around 95% of CD4 and around nine tenths of CD8 primary-response clones were re-detected.

CDR3 length equals 12 residues. In germline, CDR1 is DFQATT, CDR2 SNEGSKA (reference sequence). Trimming took 3 bases from V and 5 from J, leaving 9 bases between them. For TCR, cDNA came from 5'RACE template switching, which added a universal primer site and UMIs. MiXCR, applied by TCRdb to the 5' RACE reads, yields one record per CDR3 protein. The sample consists of approximately 300,000 distinct CDR3 sequences, around a tenth of them appearing once. This specimen was CD4+ T cells sorted from PBMCs, taken 45 days after the yellow fever booster vaccination. The chain joins TRBV20-1 to TRBJ2-3; TRBD1 or TRBD2 may be the D gene (5 bases each). This clonotype originated in a man aged 18 to 30 who received the YFV17D yellow fever vaccine. DNA for the CDR3: TGCAGTGCTAGCGGGGCAGGAGATACGCAGTATTTT. This gives the protein CSASGAGDTQYF.